The entry below describes one T cell receptor beta chain. CDR1 is MDHEN and CDR2 is SYDVKM in the germline V gene. The V gene end was trimmed by 8 bases and the J gene end by 0 bases; junction bases not matched to a gene: 10. The length of the CDR3 is 16 residues. The record originates from a study of blood T cell repertoires in COVID-19. On the study more broadly: Acute-phase and convalescent COVID-19 samples originated in the United States, Italy and Spain.

As handled by the study authors: Estimates of nucleated cell counts were drawn from the amplification of reference gene primers. Libraries were prepared by immunoSEQ multiplex PCR; TCRdb keeps only in-frame clonotypes and omits some of them. V, J and clone size were drawn from that table, and D and trimming were deduced from the DNA. The table has about 40,000 clones, 92% seen once; the top ten hold 8% to 10%. This chain uses TRBV28 with TRBJ2-3, with 8 positions matching TRBD1. This TCR derives from a man aged 45-65 years with active COVID-19. The specimen sequenced was peripheral blood. CDR3 loop: CASGTGRRSSTDTQYF. The CDR3 DNA sequence: TGTGCCAGCGGGACAGGACGCAGGTCCAGCACAGATACGCAGTATTTT. The full variable domain, completed using reference TRBV28 and TRBJ2-3, is DVKVTQSSRYLVKRTGEKVFLECVQDMDHENMFWYRQDPGLGLRLIYFSYDVKMKEKGDIPEGYSVSREKKERFSLILESASTNQTSMYLCASGTGRRSSTDTQYFGPGTRLTVL.